The TCR beta chain under discussion was sequenced for a study of cytomegalovirus exposure and HLA in healthy donors. The study, taken as a whole, reports: Despite most TCR sequences being rare, some public TCRs occurred in many donors.

In the PCR, 60 Vbeta and 13 Jbeta primers were used. TCRdb keeps only in-frame clones here, not all; method: immunoSEQ multiplex PCR. The sample has over 75,000 clones; around 76% are singletons. When sampled, the donors appeared nominally healthy, though they likely had unrecorded immune exposures. Concerning this clone: Its antigen is undetermined.

The CDR3 runs 12 residues. Trimming removed 0 bases at V and 4 bases at J, with 3 bases between. Germline V CDR1 and CDR2: SGHAT, FQNNGV. Source material: PBMCs. The chain employs TRBV11-2 and TRBJ2-5, with unresolved D. The clonotype comes from a man aged 35-49 years in good health and CMV-seropositive. CDR3 nucleotides: TGTGCCAGCAGCTTAGAGCGAGAGACCCAGTACTTC. Translated, it gives CASSLERETQYF.